The present T cell receptor (beta chain) was sequenced within a study of blood T cells in healthy people across ages. Combining a sample-barcoded 5' primer with a J-beta primer mix, a second PCR ran for roughly 7 to 12 cycles. Sequencing of every sample gave 2.5 million or more CDR3-containing paired-end reads. Each CDR3 protein gets one entry after TCRdb re-called the 5' RACE reads with MiXCR. The table has fewer than 750,000 distinct CDR3 sequences, around half seen once. The sample holds a few counts of this clonotype. CDR1 is ENHRY and CDR2 is SYGVKD in the germline V gene. The CDR3 totals 15 residues. Trimming cost V 4 bases and J 3 bases; bases outside gene matches: 9.

The TCR was taken from an elderly man in good health. The chain carries TRBV10-3 and TRBJ2-7, with TRBD1 matching over 7 bases. What was sequenced was blood. The CDR3 here is CAISGRDSQDYEQYF. DNA of the CDR3: TGTGCCATCAGTGGCCGGGACAGCCAAGACTACGAGCAGTACTTC.